This T cell receptor beta chain was obtained from a study of T-cell memory formation after mild COVID-19. MiXCR, applied by TCRdb to the 5' RACE reads, yields one record per CDR3 protein. Counted here are 350,000 to 500,000 distinct CDR3 sequences, around 22% occurring once; the ten biggest clones make up about an eighth. This clonotype was seen ten or more times. Germline V gene data show CDR1 as MGHDK and CDR2 as SYGVNS. The V end was cut by 3 bases, the J end by 1 base, with 12 bases between. This CDR3 spans 16 amino acids. The sequence derives from an adult woman who had mild COVID-19 (a few samples of this study predate the infection). Cell type and time point are not known. V is TRBV25-1 and J is TRBJ2-2; possibly TRBD2 for D (5 bases). Material for sequencing was PBMCs or a T cell subset sorted from them (not recorded which). For the CDR3, the DNA is TGTGCCAGCAGTGATCAGGAGGTGGTGAACACCGGGGAGCTGTTTTTT. Its protein is CASSDQEVVNTGELFF.